The 18 T cell receptor beta chains below were found in one sample sequenced in a study of blood T cells in healthy people across ages. Through a sample-barcoded 5' primer and a J-beta primer mix, a second PCR was run for roughly 7 to 12 cycles. In TCRdb, the 5' RACE reads were re-called with MiXCR into one record per CDR3 protein. The sample gives around 750,000 distinct CDR3 sequences, around half of which show up once; about 42% is in the top ten. The specimen was blood. The origin of the receptors is a man at least 80 years old in good health.

There are a few counts of this clonotype. The CDR3 loop is CASSPPGTGRSDTQYF. CDR3 bases: TGTGCCAGCTCACCACCTGGGACAGGGCGGTCAGATACGCAGTATTTT. This chain connects TRBV18 to TRBJ2-3, with TRBD1 matching 9 bases. With 0 bases clipped from V and 4 bases from J, the junction kept 5 bases outside the gene matches. The germline gives CDR1 KGHSH, CDR2 LQKENI. This CDR3 is built from 16 residues.

The chain uses TRBV2 and TRBJ2-3, with D tentatively TRBD1 or TRBD2 (6 bases each). The V end was cut by 5 bases, the J end by 6 bases, with 15 bases between. Germline assignment: CDR1 SNHLY and CDR2 FYNNEI. The CDR3 runs 14 residues. As DNA, the CDR3 is TGTGCCAGCAGTAACGAAGGGGGGCGGGATACGCAGTATTTT. The encoded protein is CASSNEGGRDTQYF.

This clonotype was seen a few times. The chain combines TRBV7-2 with TRBJ2-6; TRBD1 agrees at 9 bases. The CDR3 sequence is 18 residues long. J lost 1 base, V lost 5 bases, and 9 bases had no gene match. The germline CDR1 and CDR2 sequences are SGHTA and FQGNSA. Here the CDR3 DNA reads TGTGCCAGCAGCCCCCCCGGGACAGGGTTTTCTGGGGCCAACGTCCTGACTTTC. Its translation: CASSPPGTGFSGANVLTF.

This clonotype was observed a handful of times. The chain recombines TRBV18 with TRBJ2-7; TRBD2 aligns across 7 bases. J lost 7 bases, V lost 4 bases, and 13 bases had no gene match. Germline V gene sequence: CDR1 KGHSH, CDR2 LQKENI. The CDR3 spans 15 residues. The CDR3 region has the DNA TGTGCCAGCTCACGACTAGCTACGGACCTAGGGGAGCAGTACTTC. Translating gives CASSRLATDLGEQYF.

This chain connects TRBV5-1 to TRBJ1-2; 7 nucleotides match TRBD1. Germline values: CDR1 SGHRS, CDR2 YFSETQ. J gave up 3 bases and V 4 bases, and 9 bases lay outside the gene matches. This CDR3 is 15 amino acids long. In DNA, the CDR3 is TGCGCCAGCAGCCAAAGACAGGGTAGAGACTATGGCTACACCTTC. Translated, it gives CASSQRQGRDYGYTF.

The rearrangement links TRBV24-1 to TRBJ2-5; 10 positions agree with TRBD2. V lost 7 bases to trimming and J lost 3 bases; unmatched junction nucleotides: 7. Per the germline V gene, CDR1 is KGHDR and CDR2 is SFDVKD. The CDR3 has 15 amino acids. CDR3: CATSQREGLEETQYF. The CDR3 nucleotides are TGTGCCACCAGCCAGCGGGAGGGCCTAGAAGAGACCCAGTACTTC.

There are a few counts of this clonotype. The rearrangement uses TRBV7-3 and TRBJ2-7; D perhaps matches TRBD2 (5 bases). The V and J ends lost 1 base and 3 bases respectively, with 19 bases between them. Germline CDR1 reads SGHTA; CDR2 reads FQGTGA. The CDR3 runs to 17 residues. CDR3 DNA sequence: TGTGCCAGCAGCTTAAGGACTTGGCGGAGAAAAAGCTACGAGCAGTACTTC. As protein: CASSLRTWRRKSYEQYF. The entire variable domain, with the rest obtained from reference TRBV7-3 and TRBJ2-7, is as follows: GAGVSQTPSNKVTEKGKYVELRCDPISGHTALYWYRQSLGQGPEFLIYFQGTGAADDSGLPNDRFFAVRPEGSVSTLKIQRTERGDSAVYLCASSLRTWRRKSYEQYFGPGTRLTVT.

This chain connects TRBV27 to TRBJ2-7; 10 positions agree with TRBD2. The CDR3 has 16 residues. Trimming cost V 1 base and J 5 bases; bases outside gene matches: 8. Germline loops: CDR1 MNHEY, CDR2 SMNVEV (reference sequence). The CDR3 spells CASSLLASGSRDEQYF. Written as DNA, the CDR3 is TGTGCCAGCAGTTTATTAGCTAGCGGGAGTAGGGACGAGCAGTACTTC.

The chain uses TRBV20-1 and TRBJ2-4, with 10 nucleotides matching TRBD1. The germline CDR1 and CDR2 sequences are DFQATT and SNEGSKA (reference sequence). The CDR3 consists of 17 residues. J gave up 0 bases and V 3 bases, and 8 bases lay outside the gene matches. The chain's CDR3 is CSARTGGGGTAKNIQYF. The DNA of the CDR3 is TGCAGTGCTAGGACAGGGGGCGGGGGAACAGCCAAAAACATTCAGTACTTC.

This clonotype has only one observation. The V gene is TRBV12-3 or TRBV12-4, the J gene TRBJ2-4; TRBD2 agrees at 10 bases. The ends lost 6 bases at V and 4 bases at J; junction bases unmatched: 15. The CDR3 has 18 residues. CDR3 nucleotide sequence: TGTGCCAGCAGCCGACCGACCCTAGCGGGAGTCTCTAAAAACATTCAGTACTTC. It specifies CASSRPTLAGVSKNIQYF.

The chain joins TRBV6-2 or TRBV6-3 to TRBJ2-3; 10 bases line up with TRBD1. The germline CDR1 and CDR2 sequences are MNHEY and SVGEGT. The CDR3 has 17 residues. J gave up 14 bases and V 4 bases, and 21 bases lay outside the gene matches. CDR3 in amino acids: CASSSPGQGSWHRYAYF. The CDR3 DNA is TGTGCCAGCAGTTCTCCGGGACAGGGGTCGTGGCACAGATACGCGTATTTT.

The V call is TRBV6-5, the J call TRBJ2-4; 11 nucleotides agree with TRBD1. Germline-derived CDR1 and CDR2 are MNHEY and SVGAGI. The CDR3 runs to 15 residues. With 2 bases clipped from V and 13 bases from J, the junction kept 10 bases outside the gene matches. CDR3 sequence: CASSYPGQGAWRQYF. The DNA of the CDR3 is TGTGCCAGCAGTTACCCCGGACAGGGGGCATGGAGGCAGTACTTC.

This clonotype has a handful of counts. The V gene is TRBV7-9, the J gene TRBJ2-3; TRBD2 aligns across 13 bases. The V segment lost 4 bases and the J segment 14 bases; nucleotides outside the gene matches: 24. The CDR3 loop spans 19 amino acids. Germline-derived CDR1 and CDR2 are SEHNR and FQNEAQ (reference sequence). The CDR3: CASSSRTSGRSLGHRYAYF. CDR3 sequence (DNA): TGTGCCAGCAGCTCGAGGACTAGCGGGAGATCGTTGGGGCACAGATACGCGTATTTT. Full variable domain (remainder filled in from reference TRBV7-9 and TRBJ2-3): DTGVSQNPRHKITKRGQNVTFRCDPISEHNRLYWYRQTLGQGPEFLTYFQNEAQLEKSRLLSDRFSAERPKGSFSTLEIQRTEQGDSAMYLCASSSRTSGRSLGHRYAYFGPGTRLTVL.

The CDR3 here is CASSYSKAPAYYGYTF. CDR3 bases: TGTGCCAGCAGTTACTCGAAAGCGCCGGCCTACTATGGCTACACCTTC. The chain links TRBV6-5 to TRBJ1-2; D is unresolved. CDR3 size: 16 residues. Trimming cost V 0 bases and J 3 bases, with 14 bases left between them. Germline V CDR1 and CDR2: MNHEY, SVGAGI.

J is TRBJ1-4 and V is TRBV20-1, with TRBD1 matching over 7 bases. V shed 7 bases and J 7 bases; nucleotides not matched to a gene: 6. The CDR3 sequence is 12 residues long. The germline gives CDR1 DFQATT, CDR2 SNEGSKA (reference sequence). CDR3 DNA: TGCAGTGGAAGGGGGCCTAGTGAAAAACTGTTTTTT. Translation: CSGRGPSEKLFF.

V and J are TRBV18 and TRBJ1-2, with D unresolved. Trimming cost V 3 bases and J 0 bases, with 11 bases left between them. The CDR3 spans 15 residues. The germline V gene encodes CDR1 KGHSH and CDR2 LQKENI. The CDR3, as DNA: TGTGCCAGCTCACCGCGAGTCGAGGCTAACTATGGCTACACCTTC. This sequence encodes CASSPRVEANYGYTF.

This chain joins TRBV11-3 and TRBJ2-3; 9 positions agree with TRBD1. This CDR3 has 12 amino acids. V shed 5 bases, J shed 14 bases, and the junction held 8 bases outside the gene matches. Germline assignment: CDR1 SGHNT and CDR2 YENEEA. CDR3: CASSLSGTGPYF. In nucleotides, the CDR3 is TGTGCCAGCAGCCTAAGTGGGACAGGGCCGTATTTT.

The genes are TRBV7-9 and TRBJ2-1; either TRBD1 or TRBD2 may fit D (5 bases each). Trimming left V 6 bases short and J 0 bases short, with 12 bases between. Germline V gives CDR1 SEHNR, CDR2 FQNEAQ (reference sequence). This CDR3 is built from 15 residues. CDR3 DNA sequence: TGTGCCAGCAGTCTAGACAGCGGCTCCTACAATGAGCAGTTCTTC. This codes for CASSLDSGSYNEQFF. Combining the CDR3 with reference TRBV7-9 and TRBJ2-1 gives the whole variable domain DTGVSQNPRHKITKRGQNVTFRCDPISEHNRLYWYRQTLGQGPEFLTYFQNEAQLEKSRLLSDRFSAERPKGSFSTLEIQRTEQGDSAMYLCASSLDSGSYNEQFFGPGTRLTVL.